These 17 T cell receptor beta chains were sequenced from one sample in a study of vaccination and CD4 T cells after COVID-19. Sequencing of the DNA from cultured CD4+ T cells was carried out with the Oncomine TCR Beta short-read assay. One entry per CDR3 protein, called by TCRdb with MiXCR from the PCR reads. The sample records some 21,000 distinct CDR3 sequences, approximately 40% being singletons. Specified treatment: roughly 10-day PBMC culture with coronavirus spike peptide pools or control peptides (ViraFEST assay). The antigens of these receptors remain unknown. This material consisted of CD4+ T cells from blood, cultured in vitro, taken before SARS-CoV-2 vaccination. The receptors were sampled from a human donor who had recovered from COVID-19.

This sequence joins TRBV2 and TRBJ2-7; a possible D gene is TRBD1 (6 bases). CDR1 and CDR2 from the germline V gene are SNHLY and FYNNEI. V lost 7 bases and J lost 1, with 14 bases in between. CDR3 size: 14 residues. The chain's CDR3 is CASMAGVVSYEQYF. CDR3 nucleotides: TGTGCCAGCATGGCAGGGGTAGTGTCCTACGAGCAGTACTTC.

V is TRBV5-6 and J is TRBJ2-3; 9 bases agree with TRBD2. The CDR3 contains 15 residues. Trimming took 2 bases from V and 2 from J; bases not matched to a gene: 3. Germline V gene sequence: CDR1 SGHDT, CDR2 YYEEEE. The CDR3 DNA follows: TGTGCCAGCAGCTTCGTAGCGGGAGACACAGATACGCAGTATTTT. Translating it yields CASSFVAGDTDTQYF.

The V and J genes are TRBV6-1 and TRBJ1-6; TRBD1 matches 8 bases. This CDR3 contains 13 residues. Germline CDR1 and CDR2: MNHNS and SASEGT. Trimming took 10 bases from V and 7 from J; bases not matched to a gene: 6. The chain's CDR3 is CATTQGENSPLHF. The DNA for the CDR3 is TGTGCCACCACACAGGGGGAGAATTCACCCCTCCACTTT.

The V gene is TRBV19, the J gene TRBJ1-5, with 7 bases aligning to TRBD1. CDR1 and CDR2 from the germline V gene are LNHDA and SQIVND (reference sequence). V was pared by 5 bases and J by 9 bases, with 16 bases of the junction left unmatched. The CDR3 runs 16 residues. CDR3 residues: CASSVRTGAVLGPQHF. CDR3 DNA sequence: TGTGCCAGTAGTGTTCGGACAGGCGCCGTACTTGGGCCCCAGCATTTT.

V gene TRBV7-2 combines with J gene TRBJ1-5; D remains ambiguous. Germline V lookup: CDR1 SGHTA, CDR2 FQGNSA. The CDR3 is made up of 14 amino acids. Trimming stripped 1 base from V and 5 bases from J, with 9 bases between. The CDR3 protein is CASSLGPGDQPQHF. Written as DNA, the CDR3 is TGTGCCAGCAGCTTAGGGCCGGGCGATCAGCCCCAGCATTTT.

CDR3 protein: CASSQESGRSAYGYTF. In DNA, the CDR3 is TGCGCCAGCAGCCAAGAGAGCGGTCGGAGCGCTTATGGCTACACCTTC. The rearrangement links TRBV4-3 to TRBJ1-2; no reliable D call. CDR1 and CDR2 (germline): LGHNA, YSLEER. V dropped 0 bases and J dropped 5 bases, with 16 bases sitting between them. This CDR3 has 16 residues.

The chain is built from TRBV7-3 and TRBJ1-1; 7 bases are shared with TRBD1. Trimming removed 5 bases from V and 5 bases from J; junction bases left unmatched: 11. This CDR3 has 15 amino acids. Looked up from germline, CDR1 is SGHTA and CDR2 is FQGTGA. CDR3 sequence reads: CASSADRAGETEAFF. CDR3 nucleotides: TGTGCCAGCAGCGCTGACAGGGCGGGGGAGACTGAAGCTTTCTTT. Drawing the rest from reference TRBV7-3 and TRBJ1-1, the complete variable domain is GAGVSQTPSNKVTEKGKYVELRCDPISGHTALYWYRQSLGQGPEFLIYFQGTGAADDSGLPNDRFFAVRPEGSVSTLKIQRTERGDSAVYLCASSADRAGETEAFFGQGTRLTVV.

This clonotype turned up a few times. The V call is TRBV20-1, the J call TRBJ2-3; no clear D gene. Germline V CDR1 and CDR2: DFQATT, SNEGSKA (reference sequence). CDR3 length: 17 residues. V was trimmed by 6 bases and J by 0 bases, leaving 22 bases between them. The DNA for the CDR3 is TGCAGTGCGGGCCCGAGTACTATCCGACTTAGCACAGATACGCAGTATTTT. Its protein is CSAGPSTIRLSTDTQYF.

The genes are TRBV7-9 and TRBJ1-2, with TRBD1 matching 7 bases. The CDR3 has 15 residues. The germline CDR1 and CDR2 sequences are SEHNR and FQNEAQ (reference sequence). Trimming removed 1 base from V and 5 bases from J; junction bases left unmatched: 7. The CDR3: CASSLETGQVYGYTF. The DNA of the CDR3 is TGTGCCAGCAGCTTAGAGACAGGGCAAGTATATGGCTACACCTTC.

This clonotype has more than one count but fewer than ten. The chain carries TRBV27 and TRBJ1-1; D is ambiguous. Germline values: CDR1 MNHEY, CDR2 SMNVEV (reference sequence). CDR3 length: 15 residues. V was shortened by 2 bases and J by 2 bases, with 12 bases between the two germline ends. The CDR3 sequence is CASSLRRTANTEAFF. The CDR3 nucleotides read TGTGCCAGCAGTTTAAGGAGAACGGCCAACACTGAAGCTTTCTTT.

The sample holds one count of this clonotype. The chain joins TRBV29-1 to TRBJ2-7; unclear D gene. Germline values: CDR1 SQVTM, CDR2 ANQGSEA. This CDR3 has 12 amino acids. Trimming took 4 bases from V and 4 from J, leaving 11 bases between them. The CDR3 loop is CSVATGLYEQYF. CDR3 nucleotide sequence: TGCAGCGTTGCGACGGGCCTTTACGAGCAGTACTTC.

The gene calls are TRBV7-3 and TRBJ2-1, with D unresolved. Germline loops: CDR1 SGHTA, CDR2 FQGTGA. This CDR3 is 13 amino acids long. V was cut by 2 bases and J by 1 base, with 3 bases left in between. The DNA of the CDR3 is TGTGCCAGCAGCTTATCGTCCTACAATGAGCAGTTCTTC. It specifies CASSLSSYNEQFF. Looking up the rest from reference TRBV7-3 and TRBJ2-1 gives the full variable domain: GAGVSQTPSNKVTEKGKYVELRCDPISGHTALYWYRQSLGQGPEFLIYFQGTGAADDSGLPNDRFFAVRPEGSVSTLKIQRTERGDSAVYLCASSLSSYNEQFFGPGTRLTVL.

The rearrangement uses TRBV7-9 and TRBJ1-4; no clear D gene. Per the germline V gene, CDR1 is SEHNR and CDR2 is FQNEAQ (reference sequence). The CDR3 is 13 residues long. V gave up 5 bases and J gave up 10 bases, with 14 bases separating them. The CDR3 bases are TGTGCCAGCAGCGATATACAACGGGGAAAACTGTTTTTT. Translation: CASSDIQRGKLFF.

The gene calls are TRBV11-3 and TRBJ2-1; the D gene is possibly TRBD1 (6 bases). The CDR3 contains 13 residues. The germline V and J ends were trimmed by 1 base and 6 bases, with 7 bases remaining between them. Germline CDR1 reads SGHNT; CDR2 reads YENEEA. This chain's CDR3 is CASSLATGNEQFF. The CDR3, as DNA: TGTGCCAGCAGCTTAGCGACAGGCAATGAGCAGTTCTTC.

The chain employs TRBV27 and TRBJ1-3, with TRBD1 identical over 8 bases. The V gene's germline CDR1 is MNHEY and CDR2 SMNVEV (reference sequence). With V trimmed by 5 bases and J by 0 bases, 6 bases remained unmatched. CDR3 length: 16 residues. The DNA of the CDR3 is TGTGCCAGCAGTATAACCGGGACAGGCTCTGGAAACACCATATATTTT. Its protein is CASSITGTGSGNTIYF.

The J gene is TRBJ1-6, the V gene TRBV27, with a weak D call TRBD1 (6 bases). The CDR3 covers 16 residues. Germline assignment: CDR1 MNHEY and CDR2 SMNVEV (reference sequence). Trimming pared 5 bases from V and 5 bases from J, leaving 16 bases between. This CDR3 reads CASSASQGRDNSPLHF. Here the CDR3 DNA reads TGTGCCAGCAGTGCATCACAGGGTAGGGATAATTCACCCCTCCACTTT.

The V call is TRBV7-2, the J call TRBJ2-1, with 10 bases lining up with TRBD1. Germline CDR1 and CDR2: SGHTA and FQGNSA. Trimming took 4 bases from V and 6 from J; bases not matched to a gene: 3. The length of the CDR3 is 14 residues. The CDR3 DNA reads TGTGCCAGCAGCTCCGGACAGGGGGGCAATGAGCAGTTCTTC. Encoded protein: CASSSGQGGNEQFF.